This T cell receptor beta chain was profiled in a study of cytomegalovirus exposure and HLA in healthy donors. Amplification used 60 Vbeta primers and 13 Jbeta primers. Here immunoSEQ multiplex PCR was the method, and the copy in TCRdb shows in-frame clones only, minus some. The sample has 150,000 to 200,000 clones, roughly 82% seen once. The clonotype was recovered from a middle-aged man in good health and CMV-seropositive. Sample: PBMCs.

DNA for the CDR3: TGTGCCAGCAGCCGCCGGCGAGGGCACCACGAGCAGTACTTC. This sequence encodes CASSRRRGHHEQYF. The rearrangement links TRBV28 to TRBJ2-7, with D possibly matching TRBD2 (5 bases). CDR1 MDHEN and CDR2 SYDVKM come from the germline V gene. V was trimmed by 6 bases and J by 5 bases, leaving 17 bases between them. The CDR3 extends over 14 amino acids.